This T cell receptor beta chain was recovered during a study of cytomegalovirus exposure and HLA in healthy donors. The study's findings and limits: Previously analyzed data showed that most TCR beta V segments were productive at a frequency of about 87% or about 30%.

The PCR made use of 60 Vbeta and 13 Jbeta primers. Libraries were prepared by immunoSEQ multiplex PCR; TCRdb keeps only in-frame clonotypes and omits some of them. The sample totals roughly 76,000 clones. Note on this clone: Its antigen is unknown.

Germline values: CDR1 PRHDT, CDR2 FYEKMQ (reference sequence). Trimming at V came to 11 bases and at J to 4 bases, leaving 7 bases not matched to a gene. CDR3 length: 13 residues. This chain connects TRBV13 to TRBJ1-4; 7 nucleotides agree with TRBD1. This TCR was sampled from a female donor in good health and CMV-seropositive. Sequencing was performed on PBMCs. The CDR3 nucleotides are TGTGCCTTCGGCAGGGGGAATAATGAAAAACTGTTTTTT. This sequence encodes CAFGRGNNEKLFF. The full variable domain, with the rest looked up from reference TRBV13 and TRBJ1-4, is AAGVIQSPRHLIKEKRETATLKCYPIPRHDTVYWYQQGPGQDPQFLISFYEKMQSDKGSIPDRFSAQQFSDYHSELNMSSLELGDSALYFCAFGRGNNEKLFFGSGTQLSVL.